Below, 6 T cell receptor beta chains from the same sample are listed, as sequenced in a study of shared clonotypes between healthy human individuals. Using immunoSEQ multiplex PCR, the repertoire was profiled, and TCRdb retains in-frame clones only, with some absent. The table includes roughly 2 million clones, 85% to 95% detected once. The sequenced material came from naive CD4+ T cells sorted from blood. The sample's subset: CD45RA+ positively selected. The receptors shown here come from a man in his late teens or twenties in good health.

The J gene is TRBJ2-2, the V gene TRBV7-2; 9 bases line up with TRBD2. V was clipped by 0 bases and J by 5 bases; unmatched bases: 13. This CDR3 spans 19 amino acids. Germline-derived CDR1 and CDR2 are SGHTA and FQGNSA. The CDR3 DNA sequence: TGTGCCAGCAGCTTAGCAACCCTTTTACTAGCGGGCGGTACCGGGGAGCTGTTTTTT. Translated, it gives CASSLATLLLAGGTGELFF.

Comment on this clone: This same CDR3 is encoded by further DNA sequences in the sample. The gene calls are TRBV6-5 and TRBJ2-3; D is perhaps TRBD2 (6 bases). Germline lookup yields CDR1 MNHEY and CDR2 SVGAGI. The CDR3 sequence is 13 residues long. Trimming removed 6 bases from V and 2 bases from J, with 9 bases in between. The CDR3 bases are TGTGCCAGCAGAGGACTATTCACAGATACGCAGTATTTT. Translated: CASRGLFTDTQYF.

The J gene is TRBJ2-1, the V gene TRBV29-1; TRBD1 matches 8 bases. The J segment lost 0 bases and the V segment lost 5 bases, leaving 3 bases of the junction unmatched. There are 14 residues in the CDR3. The germline gives CDR1 SQVTM, CDR2 ANQGSEA. CDR3 amino acids: CSVSDRASYNEQFF. The CDR3 DNA reads as TGCAGCGTTTCGGACAGGGCCTCCTACAATGAGCAGTTCTTC.

As concerns this clone: Germline and junction disagree at one end, which may indicate a read error. The chain recombines TRBV7-7 with TRBJ2-1; D is uncertain. The CDR3 has 16 amino acids. The germline gives CDR1 SSHAT, CDR2 FNYEAQ (reference sequence). In nucleotides, the CDR3 is TGTGCTAGCAGCTCGGACGGCTCAAGCTCCTACAATGAGCAGTTCTTC. It yields the protein CASSSDGSSSYNEQFF.

The rearrangement links TRBV21-1 to TRBJ2-7; TRBD1 is taken as the D call from the table, unchecked against the DNA. TRBV21-1 is an annotated pseudogene. CDR3 length: 15 amino acids. The CDR3 loop is CASGARTGYSYEQYF. The DNA for the CDR3 is TGTGCCAGCGGCGCCAGGACAGGTTACTCCTACGAGCAGTACTTC.

V gene TRBV5-1 combines with J gene TRBJ2-3, with 10 bases fitting TRBD2. The junction had 3 bases not matched to a gene; V was cut back by 2 bases and J by 0 bases. Germline CDR1 is SGHRS and CDR2 is YFSETQ. The CDR3 is 16 amino acids. The CDR3 spells CASSFSSGRSTDTQYF. In DNA, the CDR3 is TGCGCCAGCAGCTTCAGTAGCGGGAGGAGCACAGATACGCAGTATTTT.